The rows below give T cell receptor beta chains drawn from one sample of a study of cytomegalovirus exposure and HLA in healthy donors. The assay was immunoSEQ multiplex PCR, and TCRdb's table has in-frame clones only and misses some. The sample has 85,000 to 110,000 clones; around 79% are singletons. Sequenced material: PBMCs. These TCRs come from a man aged 50 to 59 in good health and CMV-seropositive. Each CDR3 is given with its conserved first and last residue. D genes are given only for firm matches. Where a row states a size, it is once, few, many or the class of an expanded clone; other rows omit it.

D gene: TRBD1
clone size: NA
J gene: TRBJ2-2
V gene: TRBV11-2
CDR3 DNA: TGTGCCAGCAGCCCAGGGGGTTGGGACAGAAACACCGGGGAGCTGTTTTTT
CDR3 protein: CASSPGGWDRNTGELFF

D gene: NA
clone size: once
J gene: TRBJ2-7
V gene: TRBV20-1
CDR3 DNA: TGCAGTGCTAGAGTTATCCACGAGCAGTACTTC
CDR3 protein: CSARVIHEQYF

D gene: TRBD2
clone size: NA
J gene: TRBJ2-7
V gene: TRBV19
CDR3 DNA: TGTGCCAGTAGTCCCAGTTTCAGCGGGAGCATTTACGAGCAGTACTTC
CDR3 protein: CASSPSFSGSIYEQYF

D gene: TRBD1
clone size: NA
J gene: TRBJ2-2
V gene: TRBV7-2
CDR3 DNA: TGTGCCAGCAGCAAAAGACAGGGGGCGCGGGGTCCGCCCGGGGAGCTGTTTTTT
CDR3 protein: CASSKRQGARGPPGELFF

D gene: TRBD2
clone size: many
J gene: TRBJ2-7
V gene: TRBV18
CDR3 DNA: TGTGCCAGCTCACCGGGGACTAGCGGGCACGACGAGCAGTACTTC
CDR3 protein: CASSPGTSGHDEQYF

D gene: NA
clone size: NA
J gene: TRBJ2-2
V gene: TRBV28
CDR3 DNA: TGTGCCAGCAGTTTACTTAAGCCCGGGGAGCTGTTTTTT
CDR3 protein: CASSLLKPGELFF

D gene: NA
clone size: NA
J gene: TRBJ2-3
V gene: TRBV28
CDR3 DNA: TGTGCCAGCAGTTTTTCGACAGATACGCAGTATTTT
CDR3 protein: CASSFSTDTQYF

D gene: TRBD2
clone size: NA
J gene: TRBJ2-7
V gene: TRBV6-1
CDR3 DNA: TGTGCCAGCAGGTTAGCGGGCGGGTCCTACGAGCAGTACTTC
CDR3 protein: CASRLAGGSYEQYF

D gene: TRBD1
clone size: NA
J gene: TRBJ2-7
V gene: TRBV28
CDR3 DNA: TGTGCCAGCAACGTAGGGACAGGGGGCTCCTACGAGCAGTACTTC
CDR3 protein: CASNVGTGGSYEQYF

D gene: TRBD2
clone size: NA
J gene: TRBJ2-1
V gene: TRBV7-2
CDR3 DNA: TGTGCCAGCAGCTCGGGACTAGCGGGAGCGCTTGAGCAGTTCTTC
CDR3 protein: CASSSGLAGALEQFF

D gene: TRBD2
clone size: NA
J gene: TRBJ2-1
V gene: TRBV27
CDR3 DNA: TGTGCCAGCAGTTTATTAGCGGGAGTTAACAATGAGCAGTTCTTC
CDR3 protein: CASSLLAGVNNEQFF

D gene: TRBD2
clone size: NA
J gene: TRBJ2-3
V gene: TRBV10-3
CDR3 DNA: TGTGCCATCAGCACAGGACTAGCGGGAGGGGCAGATACGCAGTATTTT
CDR3 protein: CAISTGLAGGADTQYF

D gene: NA
clone size: NA
J gene: TRBJ1-6
V gene: TRBV6-6
CDR3 DNA: TGTGCCAGCAGTTATCAGGGTTTTAATTCACCCCTCCACTTT
CDR3 protein: CASSYQGFNSPLHF

D gene: NA
clone size: NA
J gene: TRBJ2-2
V gene: TRBV10-3
CDR3 DNA: TGTGCCATCAGTGAAAGACTGGGGAGAACATCAACCGGGGAGCTATTTTTT
CDR3 protein: CAISERLGRTSTGELFF

D gene: TRBD1
clone size: NA
J gene: TRBJ2-1
V gene: TRBV28
CDR3 DNA: TGTGCCAGCAGTTGGACAGGAGTTTACAATGAGCAGTTCTTC
CDR3 protein: CASSWTGVYNEQFF

D gene: TRBD1
clone size: NA
J gene: TRBJ1-1
V gene: TRBV5-1
CDR3 DNA: TGCGCCAGCAGAATGGGACAGATTCTGATGAACACTGAAGCTTTCTTT
CDR3 protein: CASRMGQILMNTEAFF

D gene: TRBD2
clone size: NA
J gene: TRBJ2-7
V gene: TRBV7-2
CDR3 DNA: TGTGCCAGCAGCCCCTACGGGCTAGCGGGAGGAGCGGTTTACGAGCAGTACTTC
CDR3 protein: CASSPYGLAGGAVYEQYF

D gene: TRBD1
clone size: NA
J gene: TRBJ2-7
V gene: TRBV5-4
CDR3 DNA: TGTGCCAGCTCCCCCGGGGGACAGGGGGCGGACGAGCAGTACTTC
CDR3 protein: CASSPGGQGADEQYF

D gene: NA
clone size: NA
J gene: TRBJ2-1
V gene: TRBV7-3
CDR3 DNA: TGTGCCAGCAGCAGGGGGACACCCCGGGAACATGAGCAGTTCTTC
CDR3 protein: CASSRGTPREHEQFF

D gene: TRBD1
clone size: NA
J gene: TRBJ1-5
V gene: TRBV27
CDR3 DNA: TGTGCCAGCAGTTTCCGGGACAGGGGTTTAAGATTGAGCAATCAGCCCCAGCATTTT
CDR3 protein: CASSFRDRGLRLSNQPQHF

D gene: NA
clone size: NA
J gene: TRBJ2-7
V gene: TRBV7-2
CDR3 DNA: TGTGCCAGCAGCTCCCCAGCGGACTCTTCCTACGAGCAGTACTTC
CDR3 protein: CASSSPADSSYEQYF

D gene: TRBD2
clone size: NA
J gene: TRBJ2-1
V gene: TRBV7-2
CDR3 DNA: TGTGCCAGCAGCGAAGCAGGGACTAGAACCTACAATGAGCAGTTCTTC
CDR3 protein: CASSEAGTRTYNEQFF

D gene: TRBD2
clone size: NA
J gene: TRBJ2-1
V gene: TRBV11-2
CDR3 DNA: TGTGCCAGCAGCGATGGACTAGCGGGATACAATGAGCAGTTCTTC
CDR3 protein: CASSDGLAGYNEQFF

D gene: TRBD2
clone size: NA
J gene: TRBJ2-1
V gene: TRBV27
CDR3 DNA: TGTGCCAGCAGTTTATTTGCTAGCGGGGCCTACAATGAGCAGTTCTTC
CDR3 protein: CASSLFASGAYNEQFF

D gene: NA
clone size: NA
J gene: TRBJ2-7
V gene: TRBV6-5
CDR3 DNA: TGTGCCAGCAGTTACCAGAGGTCAGTAAACTACGAGCAGTACTTC
CDR3 protein: CASSYQRSVNYEQYF

D gene: NA
clone size: NA
J gene: TRBJ2-6
V gene: TRBV7-6
CDR3 DNA: TGTGCCAGCAGTATGTATAGTGGGGCCAACGTCCTGACTTTC
CDR3 protein: CASSMYSGANVLTF